This TCR beta chain appears in the sequencing data of a study of shared clonotypes between healthy human individuals (dated by TCRdb to the early 2020s). Concerning the study at large: The cohort comprised a couple of women and a few men aged 18 to 49 years. Per donor, three plates each were used for CD4 naive and CD4 memory, two for CD8 naive, and one for CD8 memory. Blood TCR repertoires of several healthy adults were deeply sequenced to estimate repertoire size and the extent of clonotype sharing between individuals. Libraries were prepared and TCR repertoires were sequenced by different laboratories using diverse techniques, in order to increase sequencing depth and limit assay-specific biases. Per donor, leukapheresis produced somewhere between about 0.8 and 9 billion PBMCs. Results and caveats for the whole study, not just this receptor: Incomplete sequencing was indicated by rarefaction of sorted-subset datasets, despite the large sequencing depth. Pairwise subsampling indicated that sequencing depth was expected to affect the degree of clonotype sharing among donors. Naive subsets generally had larger estimated clonotype richness than memory subsets. The genetic and exposure-history diversity represented was limited by the small number of donors. Sampling was limited to blood, and TCR repertoires in tissue likely differ from TCR repertoires in blood. Clonotypes shared by all four sorted-subset donors showed higher generation probabilities than non-shared clonotypes. About 4.5% of naive CD4, around 3.6% of naive CD8, approximately 2% of memory CD4, and 0.35% to 0.5% of memory CD8 clonotypes were shared across several donors.

Turning to this clone: What antigen it recognizes has not been identified. Qualities for individual bases were not recorded, and no much larger clone is one base off.

The donors were healthy, HIV-negative adults who had no recently reported acute infections or vaccinations. Only Caucasian adults living in Nashville, Tennessee, USA were represented among the donors. CD8 memory samples combined magnetically selected CD45RO+ cells with CCR7-negative CD45RA+ effector memory (TemRA) cells. Blood was obtained by leukapheresis, after which PBMCs were separated by Ficoll-Histopaque density gradient centrifugation and cryopreserved in liquid nitrogen vapor phase. Analytical flow cytometry was used to check the purity and quantity of every magnetically sorted T cell population. Genomic DNA was isolated from each sorted fraction and quantified by UV absorbance on a Nanodrop 2000c. Using the deep immunoSEQ assay, multiplex PCR amplified TCR CDR3 regions from genomic DNA. For each cell subset, the extracted genomic DNA was distributed evenly across all wells of several immunoSEQ 96-well plates, and each plate served as one replicate. For sorted subsets, about 200 ng genomic DNA, equal to 25,000 to 35,000 T cell genomes, was loaded into each replicate PCR. The purified libraries were quantified using a Qubit 3.0 fluorometer, sized with a Bioanalyzer 2100, and then quantified again using the KAPA Library Quantification kit. Every immunoSEQ 96-well plate was sequenced on a dedicated single-read 150-cycle Illumina NextSeq 550 flow cell. In the paper's pipeline: Because the immunoSEQ output held only junctional sequences and lacked quality scores, the filtering could not match the filtering applied to full-length reads. To assign V/J genes and CDR3, sequences were annotated using PyIR, a Python wrapper for IgBLAST v1.9, with IMGT germline references. Reads were removed for weak V/J assignments (E-value above 1e-6), missing CDR3, stop codons, out-of-frame junctions, or ambiguous translated residues. V3J clonotypes were defined as sequences sharing an identical inferred V gene, J gene, and CDR3 amino acid sequence. The percentage overlap between two repertoires was calculated by dividing the number of shared unique clonotypes by the size of the smaller repertoire. RTK rarefaction, the Chao1 estimator, and Recon v2.1 estimates of unobserved clonotypes were used to assess repertoire richness. OLGA was used to compute generation probabilities for all TCRbeta clonotypes that the gDNA method yielded from several donors. TCRdb mirrors the immuneACCESS table, restricted to in-frame sequences. Some clones are absent from its copies; in checked studies, under half trace to an unresolved V gene, and the reason for the others is unknown. Clone size and V and J calls were adopted from that table, with D and trimming inferred from the DNA. The sample yields approximately 99,000 clones; under 70% were counted once. Together, the top ten hold approximately 23% of the sample.

Spanning cysteine to phenylalanine, the CDR3 consists of 15 amino acids. The retained sequence is limited to the CDR3, 45 bases, with the frame set at the first base. The germline V gene (reference sequence) yields LNHNV for CDR1 and YYDKDF for CDR2. Cut back by 1 base and 2 bases, the V and J ends lie 12 bases apart. The TCR originated in a woman aged 25 to 39 in good health. The sequencing sample was made of memory CD8+ T cells sorted from blood. The cell subset or site label corresponds to: CD45RO+ cells pooled with CCR7-negative TemRA cells. The chain uses TRBV15 and TRBJ2-7; a weak D assignment points to TRBD1 (6 bases agree). The DNA sequence is as follows: TGTGCCACCAGCAGAGGGGACAATAGAGCCTACGAGCAGTACTTC. Its translation is CATSRGDNRAYEQYF.